This section outlines one TCR beta chain sequence together with its context. Unique molecular identifiers tagged the TCRbeta library. TCRdb reanalysed the PCR reads using MiXCR and keeps one entry per CDR3 protein. The sample has around 400,000 distinct CDR3 sequences; about a tenth are singletons. The data are from a study of T-cell reconstitution after alpha-beta-depleted transplantation in children. With V trimmed by 4 bases and J by 1 base, 2 bases remained unmatched. This CDR3 spans 14 amino acids. The germline V gene encodes CDR1 SQVTM and CDR2 ANQGSEA. Sequencing used PBMCs from the stem cell graft donor, obtained from the stem cell graft. The chain carries TRBV29-1 and TRBJ2-7; TRBD1 aligns across 12 bases. This clonotype originated in a human donor who donated a stem cell graft to a child with acute myeloid leukemia. The CDR3 DNA reads TGCAGCGTTGTGGGACAGGGGGCTTCCTACGAGCAGTACTTC. Its protein is CSVVGQGASYEQYF.